Listed below are T cell receptor beta chains from one sample, sequenced in a study of radiation and T cells in renal cell carcinoma. Profiling relied on immunoSEQ multiplex PCR, and the TCRdb table lists in-frame clones only, not all of them. In the table there are 130,000 or so clones, roughly 85% of which are singletons. Here the sequenced sample was blood, taken from a patient whose treatment included radiotherapy and nephrectomy. The origin of the receptors is a woman aged 45-65 years with renal cell carcinoma. Each CDR3 is given with its conserved first and last residue. Each record gives: J gene, V gene, CDR3 protein.

TRBJ1-1 TRBV29-1 CSVEPQAHLAGHTEAFF
TRBJ2-5 TRBV5-1 CASSPRRGDLTYF
TRBJ1-2 TRBV4-3 CASSQGHGNYGYTF
TRBJ2-3 TRBV11-2 CASSRDRGADTQYF
TRBJ2-3 TRBV9 CASSVNQDSTDTQYF
TRBJ2-3 TRBV27 CASSLWLAGGADTQYF
TRBJ1-3 TRBV25-1 CASSELGQGTSGNTIYF
TRBJ1-2 TRBV4-2 CASSQELVGANYGYTF
TRBJ1-1 TRBV7-2 CASSLQGGDEAFF
TRBJ2-5 TRBV5-1 CASSLLALGRETQYF
TRBJ2-7 TRBV4-3 CASSQAPSYEQYF
TRBJ1-1 TRBV7-2 CASSFPRQGASNTEAFF
TRBJ1-5 TRBV7-9 CASSQDRVPNQPQHF
TRBJ2-2 TRBV7-2 CASSSAQGRATGELFF
TRBJ2-1 TRBV14 CASSRGQGLDNEQFF
TRBJ1-4 TRBV6-6 CASSRDRVSEKLFF
TRBJ2-7 TRBV6-1 CASSQPTGLYEQYF
TRBJ2-1 TRBV30 CAWSVKGSNNEQFF
TRBJ2-7 TRBV7-2 CASSLLSGVLYF
TRBJ2-1 TRBV6-6 CASSVGPADEQFF
TRBJ1-1 TRBV6-1 CASSLTGNTEAFF
TRBJ2-7 TRBV27 CASSLRAENLYEQYF
TRBJ1-2 TRBV5-1 CASSLAGQGFYGYTF
TRBJ2-2 TRBV30 CAWKQGAPAGELFF
TRBJ2-5 TRBV30 CAWTPPGFQETQYF
TRBJ1-1 TRBV6-5 CASSPGGIEAFF
TRBJ1-2 TRBV29-1 CSVEPGGVYGYTF
TRBJ1-5 TRBV7-9 CASSSDGGQQPQHF
TRBJ2-6 TRBV4-1 CASSQERTGSSGANVLTF
TRBJ2-7 TRBV5-6 CASSLGDRASYEQYF
TRBJ2-2 TRBV19 CASSTGRFSVTGELFF
TRBJ1-2 TRBV19 CASSPRGGWTDGYTF
TRBJ1-1 TRBV6-1 CASSESMNTEAFF
TRBJ2-7 TRBV7-2 CASSQTISSSYEQYF
TRBJ1-2 TRBV5-6 CASSYRGTETHYGYTF
TRBJ1-6 TRBV6-5 CASSWAGGRGNSPLHF
TRBJ2-6 TRBV5-4 CASSLEGSGANVLTF
TRBJ1-6 TRBV27 CAAGERTGRYNSPLHF
TRBJ2-7 TRBV6-6 CASSTHWGAGEQYF
TRBJ1-5 TRBV25-1 CASSEVGGDQPQHF
TRBJ1-5 TRBV28 CASSLSDQPQHF
TRBJ1-2 TRBV28 CASSWGQRYGYTF
TRBJ2-7 TRBV23-1 CASSRGGCHF